This TCR beta chain came from a study of T cell responses to AZD1222 COVID-19 vaccine. Germline V CDR1 and CDR2: GTSNPN, SVGIG (reference sequence). V was pared by 2 bases and J by 7 bases, with 14 bases between. The CDR3 has 14 amino acids. Data came from immunoSEQ multiplex PCR; TCRdb stores just in-frame clones and leaves some out. The sample records around 80,000 clones, about four fifths being singletons. The material sequenced was peripheral blood, taken 28 days after the second AZD1222 dose. The chain uses TRBV30 and TRBJ2-2; TRBD1 is a possible D gene (6 bases). The clonotype was recovered from an adult who received the AZD1222 COVID-19 vaccine. In DNA, the CDR3 is TGTGCCTGGAGTAGGAGAGGGGGTATCGGGGAGCTGTTTTTT. Its translation: CAWSRRGGIGELFF. Filled out from reference TRBV30 and TRBJ2-2, the complete variable domain reads SQTIHQWPATLVQPVGSPLSLECTVEGTSNPNLYWYRQAAGRGLQLLFYSVGIGQISSEVPQNLSASRPQDRQFILSSKKLLLSDSGFYLCAWSRRGGIGELFFGEGSRLTVL.